Included here is one TCR beta chain sequence, with context. The sample is drawn from a study of blood T cell repertoires in COVID-19. Study context: There were acute and convalescent COVID-19 samples, and they came from the United States, Italy and Spain.

The CDR3 is 15 residues long. V was pared by 1 base and J by 3 bases, with 5 bases of the junction left unmatched. The germline CDR1 and CDR2 sequences are MNHNS and SASEGT. In the original analysis: The authors estimated nucleated cell counts from reference gene primer amplification. Measured with immunoSEQ multiplex PCR; TCRdb has only the in-frame clones, and not every one. V and J calls and clone size are as listed in that table; D and trimming were resolved from the DNA. The table includes roughly 200,000 clones, roughly 88% detected once. This TCR derives from a human donor with active or convalescent COVID-19. The donor label of this sample is uncertain. The chain combines TRBV6-1 with TRBJ2-7; TRBD1 agrees at 8 bases. Sample: peripheral blood. In nucleotides, the CDR3 is TGTGCCAGCAGTGAAGGCAGGGGGCAGGGCTACGAGCAGTACTTC. It translates to CASSEGRGQGYEQYF.